This is a list of T cell receptor beta chains from one sample in a study of blood T cell repertoires in COVID-19. The table came from immunoSEQ multiplex PCR; TCRdb's copy has only in-frame clones and leaves some out. This table holds under 200,000 clones, 70% to 90% found once. Specimen: peripheral blood. The receptors were gathered from a man aged 70-80 years with active or convalescent COVID-19. Both conserved end residues are part of each CDR3. A D gene is named only where the DNA matches it firmly. Only part of the rows carry a size: once, few, many, or a class if the clone is expanded.

J: TRBJ1-1
size: once
V: TRBV28
D: TRBD1
DNA: TGTGCCAGCAGTTCGACAGGGGGAAACACTGAAGCTTTCTTT
CDR3: CASSSTGGNTEAFF

J: TRBJ1-2
size: -
V: TRBV5-1
D: -
DNA: TGCGCCAGCAGCTTGTCAGGAATGGGGGGCTATGGCTACACCTTC
CDR3: CASSLSGMGGYGYTF

J: TRBJ2-2
size: -
V: TRBV5-1
D: TRBD1
DNA: TGCGCCAGCAGCCCGGGGACAGGAAACACCGGGGAGCTGTTTTTT
CDR3: CASSPGTGNTGELFF

J: TRBJ1-3
size: -
V: TRBV6-6
D: TRBD1
DNA: TGTGCCAGTGGACAGGTTTCTGGAAACACCATATATTTT
CDR3: CASGQVSGNTIYF

J: TRBJ2-7
size: -
V: TRBV19
D: TRBD1
DNA: TGTGCCAGTAGTATAGCATTACAGGGGACCTACGAGCAGTACTTC
CDR3: CASSIALQGTYEQYF

J: TRBJ2-7
size: few
V: TRBV18
D: -
DNA: TGTGCCAGCTCACCACTACAATCCTACGAGCAGTACTTC
CDR3: CASSPLQSYEQYF

J: TRBJ2-5
size: -
V: TRBV6-5
D: TRBD1
DNA: TGTGCCAGCAGTCAACTCGCGACAGGGAAGGAGACCCAGTACTTC
CDR3: CASSQLATGKETQYF

J: TRBJ2-5
size: many
V: TRBV2
D: -
DNA: TGTGCCAGCAGTGAAATTGGGAGTTTGGGTGAGACCCAGTACTTC
CDR3: CASSEIGSLGETQYF

J: TRBJ2-7
size: -
V: TRBV7-2
D: TRBD1
DNA: TGTGCCAGCAGCGTTTCCGGGACAGGGAACTACGAGCAGTACTTC
CDR3: CASSVSGTGNYEQYF

J: TRBJ2-3
size: -
V: TRBV7-2
D: -
DNA: TGTGCCAGCAGCTTAGGGGGGGGGCCCACAGATACGCAGTATTTT
CDR3: CASSLGGGPTDTQYF

J: TRBJ1-4
size: once
V: TRBV5-1
D: TRBD1
DNA: TGCGCCAGCAGCGCAAATCCGGGACAGGCCGAAAAACTGTTTTTT
CDR3: CASSANPGQAEKLFF

J: TRBJ2-2
size: -
V: TRBV5-5
D: -
DNA: TGTGCCAGCAGCTTCGCAGGGACTAACACCGGGGAGCTGTTTTTT
CDR3: CASSFAGTNTGELFF

J: TRBJ2-7
size: -
V: TRBV28
D: -
DNA: TGTGCCAGCAGTTTCCTACACGCAGGGGAGCAGTACTTC
CDR3: CASSFLHAGEQYF

J: TRBJ2-3
size: -
V: TRBV28
D: -
DNA: TGTGCCAGCAGTTTTGGCGGGCGCACAGATACGCAGTATTTT
CDR3: CASSFGGRTDTQYF

J: TRBJ2-3
size: -
V: TRBV29-1
D: TRBD1
DNA: TGCAGCGTCGACAGGGGGCTCTTAGATACGCAGTATTTT
CDR3: CSVDRGLLDTQYF

J: TRBJ1-6
size: once
V: TRBV19
D: -
DNA: TGTGCCAGTAGTATGGCTCAGGGATCTTCACCCCTCCACTTT
CDR3: CASSMAQGSSPLHF

J: TRBJ2-7
size: -
V: TRBV3-1/TRBV3-2
D: -
DNA: TGTGCCAGCAGCCAAGATTTGGGGAGATCCGAGCAGTACTTC
CDR3: CASSQDLGRSEQYF

J: TRBJ2-2
size: -
V: TRBV28
D: TRBD1
DNA: TGTGCCAGCAGTGAAATCTCCGGGACAGGGACCGGGGAGCTGTTTTTT
CDR3: CASSEISGTGTGELFF

J: TRBJ1-2
size: -
V: TRBV6-2/TRBV6-3
D: -
DNA: TGTGCCAGCAGTTACCCAGTCAACTATGGCTACACCTTC
CDR3: CASSYPVNYGYTF

J: TRBJ1-4
size: -
V: TRBV5-4
D: TRBD1
DNA: TGTGCCAGCAGCATTACAGGGGGCAATGAAAAACTGTTTTTT
CDR3: CASSITGGNEKLFF

J: TRBJ1-4
size: -
V: TRBV30
D: -
DNA: TGTGCCTGGAGTGACAGTGCAACTAATGAAAAACTGTTTTTT
CDR3: CAWSDSATNEKLFF

J: TRBJ1-5
size: few
V: TRBV28
D: TRBD1
DNA: TGTGCCAGCAGTTTAAGACAGGGTCGTGGCAATCAGCCCCAGCATTTT
CDR3: CASSLRQGRGNQPQHF

J: TRBJ2-4
size: -
V: TRBV5-1
D: TRBD2
DNA: TGCGCCAGCAGCTACGCTAGCGGGGGGCTCTCCAAAAACATTCAGTACTTC
CDR3: CASSYASGGLSKNIQYF

J: TRBJ1-2
size: -
V: TRBV4-3
D: -
DNA: TGCGCCAGCAGCCCCACAAACAGGGATGGCTACACCTTC
CDR3: CASSPTNRDGYTF

J: TRBJ1-1
size: -
V: TRBV20-1
D: -
DNA: TGCAGTGCTAGTCGCGGACAGCACGGACCGAACACTGAAGCTTTCTTT
CDR3: CSASRGQHGPNTEAFF

J: TRBJ1-1
size: -
V: TRBV10-3
D: -
DNA: TGTGCCATCAGTGAGTCCGGGGGGCTCACTGAAGCTTTCTTT
CDR3: CAISESGGLTEAFF

J: TRBJ2-2
size: -
V: TRBV2
D: TRBD1
DNA: TGTGCCAGCATGGGGACAGGGGCCACCGGGGAGCTGTTTTTT
CDR3: CASMGTGATGELFF

J: TRBJ2-5
size: -
V: TRBV15
D: TRBD2
DNA: TGTGCCACCAGCCGGACTAGCGGAGTCCAAGAGACCCAGTACTTC
CDR3: CATSRTSGVQETQYF